This TCR beta chain was recorded in a study of blood T cell repertoires in COVID-19. Only in-frame clones appear in the TCRdb table, and some are missing; sequencing was by immunoSEQ multiplex PCR. Among over 300,000 clones, 75% to 90% were seen once, and the ten largest hold 9.5%. Enrolled through a virtual design, the participants were between 18 and 89 years of age and came from about two dozen US areas. The germline gives CDR1 MNHEY, CDR2 SMNVEV (reference sequence). This CDR3 has 18 residues. The junction had 14 bases not matched to a gene; V was cut back by 3 bases and J by 0 bases. The sample was PBMCs or T cells enriched from blood (not recorded which). This rearrangement joins TRBV27 to TRBJ2-7; 7 nucleotides line up with TRBD2. The receptor's source is a woman aged 40-49 years who had recovered from COVID-19. In nucleotides, the CDR3 is TGTGCCAGCAGTTTGCGCGGGAGCCGACCCACAAGCTCCTACGAGCAGTACTTC. It codes for CASSLRGSRPTSSYEQYF.